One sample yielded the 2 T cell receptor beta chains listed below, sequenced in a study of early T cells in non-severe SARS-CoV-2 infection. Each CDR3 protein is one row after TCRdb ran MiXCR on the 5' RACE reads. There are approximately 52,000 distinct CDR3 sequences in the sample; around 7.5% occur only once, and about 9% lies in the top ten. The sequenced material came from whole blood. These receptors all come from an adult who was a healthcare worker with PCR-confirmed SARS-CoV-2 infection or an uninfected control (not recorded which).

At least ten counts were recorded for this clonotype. The CDR3: CASSIDGTGANVLTF. In DNA, the CDR3 is TGTGCCAGCAGCATAGACGGGACTGGGGCCAACGTCCTGACTTTC. The V gene is TRBV6-6, the J gene TRBJ2-6; D might be TRBD2 (5 bases). Germline loops: CDR1 MNHNY, CDR2 SVGAGI (reference sequence). V was cut by 6 bases and J by 2 bases, with 11 bases left in between. The CDR3 spans 15 residues.

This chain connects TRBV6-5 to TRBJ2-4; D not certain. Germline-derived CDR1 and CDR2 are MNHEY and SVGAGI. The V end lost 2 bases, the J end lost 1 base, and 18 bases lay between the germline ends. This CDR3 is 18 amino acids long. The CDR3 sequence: CASSYLGLLGWAKNIQYF. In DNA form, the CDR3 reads TGTGCCAGCAGTTACCTGGGCCTCCTGGGATGGGCCAAAAACATTCAGTACTTC.